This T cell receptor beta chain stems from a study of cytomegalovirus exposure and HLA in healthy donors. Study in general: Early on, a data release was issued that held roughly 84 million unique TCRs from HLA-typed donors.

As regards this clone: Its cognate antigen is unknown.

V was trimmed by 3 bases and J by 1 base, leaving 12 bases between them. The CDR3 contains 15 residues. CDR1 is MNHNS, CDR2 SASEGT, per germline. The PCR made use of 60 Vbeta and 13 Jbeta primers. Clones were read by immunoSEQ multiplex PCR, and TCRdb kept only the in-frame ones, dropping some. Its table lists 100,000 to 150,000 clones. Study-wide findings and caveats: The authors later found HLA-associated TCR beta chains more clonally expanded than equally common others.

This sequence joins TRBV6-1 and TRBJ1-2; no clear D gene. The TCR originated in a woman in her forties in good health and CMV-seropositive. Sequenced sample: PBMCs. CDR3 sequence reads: CASSEDRELNYGYTF. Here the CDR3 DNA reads TGTGCCAGCAGTGAGGACCGGGAGCTTAACTATGGCTACACCTTC.